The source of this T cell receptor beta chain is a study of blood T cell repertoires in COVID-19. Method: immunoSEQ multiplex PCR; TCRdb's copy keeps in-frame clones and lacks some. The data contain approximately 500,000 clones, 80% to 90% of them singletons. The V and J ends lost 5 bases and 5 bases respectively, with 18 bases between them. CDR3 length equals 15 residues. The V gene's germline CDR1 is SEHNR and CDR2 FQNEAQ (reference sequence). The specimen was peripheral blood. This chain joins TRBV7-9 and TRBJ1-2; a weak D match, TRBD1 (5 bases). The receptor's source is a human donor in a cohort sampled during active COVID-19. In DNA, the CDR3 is TGTGCCAGCAGCACCAAACAGGAGACTCAATATGGCTACACCTTC. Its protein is CASSTKQETQYGYTF.